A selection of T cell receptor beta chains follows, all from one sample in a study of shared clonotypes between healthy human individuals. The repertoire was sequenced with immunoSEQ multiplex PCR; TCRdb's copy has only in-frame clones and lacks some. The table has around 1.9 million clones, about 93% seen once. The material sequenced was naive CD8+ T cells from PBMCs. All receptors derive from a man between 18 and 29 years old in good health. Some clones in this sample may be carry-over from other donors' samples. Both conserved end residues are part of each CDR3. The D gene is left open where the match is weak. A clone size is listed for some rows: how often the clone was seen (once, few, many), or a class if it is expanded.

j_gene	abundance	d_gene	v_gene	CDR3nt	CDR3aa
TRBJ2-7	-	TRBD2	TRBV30	TGTGCCTGGAGTGTGGGACTAGGGCAGTACTTC	CAWSVGLGQYF
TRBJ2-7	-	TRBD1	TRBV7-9	TGTGCCAGCAGCGTGTCTCGGACAGGGGTCTACGAGCAGTACTTC	CASSVSRTGVYEQYF
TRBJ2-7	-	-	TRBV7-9	TGTGCCAGCAGCTTAGTGGGGGGCGCGTTATACGAGCAGTACTTC	CASSLVGGALYEQYF
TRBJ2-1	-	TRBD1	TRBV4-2	TGTGCCAGCAGCCAAGCGACAGGGGGCAATGAGCAGTTCTTC	CASSQATGGNEQFF
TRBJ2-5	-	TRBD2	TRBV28	TGTGCCAGCAGTCCCTCGAGCGGGAGCCTACCAGAGACCCAGTACTTC	CASSPSSGSLPETQYF
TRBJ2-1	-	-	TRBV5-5	TGTGCCAGCAGCTTGCCCGGGGGTCTAGGGAATGAGCAGTTCTTC	CASSLPGGLGNEQFF
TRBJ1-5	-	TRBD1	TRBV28	TGTGCCAGCAGTTCACAGGGGGCTCGTCAGCCCCAGCATTTT	CASSSQGARQPQHF
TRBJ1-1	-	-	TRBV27	TGTGCCAGCATCTTATGGACGGCGATGAACACTGAAGCTTTCTTT	CASILWTAMNTEAFF
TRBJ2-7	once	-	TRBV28	TGTGCCAGCAGTTTATATACGCGCGCGGCGGTCCTCCACGAGCAGTACTTC	CASSLYTRAAVLHEQYF
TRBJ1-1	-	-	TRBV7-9	TGTGCCACCTTTCCGGGACGCTTTGAAGCTTTCTTT	CATFPGRFEAFF
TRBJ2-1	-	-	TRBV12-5	TGTGCTAGTGGTTCGGGGACGGCCCGGGACAATGAGCAGTTCTTC	CASGSGTARDNEQFF
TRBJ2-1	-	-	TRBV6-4	TGTGCCAGCGAACATGGACGACTCCGAGGGAATGAGCAGTTCTTC	CASEHGRLRGNEQFF
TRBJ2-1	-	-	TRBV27	TGTGCCAGCAGTTTACGGGGCCGTTACAATGAGCAGTTCTTC	CASSLRGRYNEQFF
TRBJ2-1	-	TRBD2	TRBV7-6	TGTGCCAGCAGCTCAGATCTAGCGGACTACAATGAGCAGTTCTTC	CASSSDLADYNEQFF
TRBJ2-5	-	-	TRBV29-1	TGCAGCGTTGATCCACGACCCGAAGAGACCCAGTACTTC	CSVDPRPEETQYF
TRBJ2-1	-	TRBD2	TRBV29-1	TGCAGCGTTGAGGTTGGCGGGAGGGCAAATGAGCAGTTCTTC	CSVEVGGRANEQFF
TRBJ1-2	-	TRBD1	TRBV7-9	TGTGCCAGCAGAGTGGACAGGGACTATGGCTACACCTTC	CASRVDRDYGYTF
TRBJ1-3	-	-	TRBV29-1	TGCAGCGTTGAAGTCCGCAGGACCTCTGGAAACACCATATATTTT	CSVEVRRTSGNTIYF
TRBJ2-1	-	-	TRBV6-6	TGTGCCAGCAGTTACACCAATGAGCAGTTCTTC	CASSYTNEQFF
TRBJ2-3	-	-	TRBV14	TGTGCCAGCAGCCAGGCTCCCACAGATACGCAGTATTTT	CASSQAPTDTQYF
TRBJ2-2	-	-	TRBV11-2	TGTGCCAGCAGCCCCATGTTCGGGGAGCTGTTTTTT	CASSPMFGELFF
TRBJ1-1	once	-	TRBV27	TGTGCCACGCTCTCGAACACTGAAGCTTTCTTT	CATLSNTEAFF
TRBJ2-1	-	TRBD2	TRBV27	TGTGCCAGCAGTTTTCGACTAGCGGGAGACAATGAGCAGTTCTTC	CASSFRLAGDNEQFF
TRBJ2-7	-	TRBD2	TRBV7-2	TGTGCCAGCAGCCCCCGGACTAGCGGCGTTCTTCAGTACTTC	CASSPRTSGVLQYF
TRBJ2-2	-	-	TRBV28	TGTGCCAGCAGTATTCCTCAGGCCGGGGAGCTGTTTTTT	CASSIPQAGELFF
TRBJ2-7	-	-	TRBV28	TGTGCCAGCACCTCAGGGGCCCTCTCCTACGAGCAGTACTTC	CASTSGALSYEQYF